This T cell receptor (beta chain) stems from a study of cytomegalovirus exposure and HLA in healthy donors. This clone has only one observation. The PCR used 60 Vbeta and 13 Jbeta primers. The data were produced by immunoSEQ multiplex PCR, yet TCRdb's version contains in-frame clones alone and is incomplete. The profile shows tens of thousands of clones, more than 70% of them singletons. This TCR derives from a middle-aged man in good health and CMV-seronegative. Sequencing input: PBMCs.

The CDR3 here is CASSLSAGTGTGEQFF. Here the CDR3 DNA reads TGTGCCAGCAGCTTATCAGCTGGGACAGGGACGGGAGAGCAGTTCTTC. This chain uses TRBV7-3 with TRBJ2-1; TRBD1 matches 9 bases. The V gene end was trimmed by 2 bases and the J gene end by 10 bases; junction bases not matched to a gene: 12. CDR1 is SGHTA and CDR2 is FQGTGA in the germline V gene. The CDR3 has 16 amino acids.